What follows describes a single T cell receptor (beta chain). In the original workflow: Amplification of reference gene primers was used by the study to estimate nucleated cell counts. The table came from immunoSEQ multiplex PCR; TCRdb's copy has only in-frame clones and leaves some out. V, J and clone size were drawn from that table, and D and trimming were deduced from the DNA. The table shows 100,000 or so clones, with around 87% occurring only once. The data belong to a study of blood T cell repertoires in COVID-19. Study details: Samples of COVID-19 (acute and convalescent) were obtained from the United States, Italy and Spain. The cDNA or gDNA used as material had been derived from T cells, B-cell-depleted T cells, or PBMCs.

Trimming left V 3 bases short and J 1 base short, with 12 bases between. The CDR3 is 16 residues long. The germline CDR1 and CDR2 sequences are MNHEY and SMNVEV (reference sequence). This sequence originates from a woman in her twenties or thirties with acute or convalescent COVID-19. Sequencing used peripheral blood. The chain couples TRBV27 to TRBJ1-4, with no clear D. The CDR3 loop reads CASSFGKGGTNEKLFF. CDR3 in DNA: TGTGCCAGCAGTTTCGGGAAAGGAGGAACTAATGAAAAACTGTTTTTT.